This T cell receptor beta chain originates from a study of Graves' ophthalmopathy and Graves' hyperthyroidism. As the template, RNA transcripts were used to amplify TCR beta CDR3 regions. HTBI primers were used in a first-round RT-PCR, which preceded a second-round multiplex PCR. From the multiplex PCR reads, TCRdb called clonotypes with MiXCR, one entry per CDR3 protein. The table lists 170,000 or so distinct CDR3 sequences, approximately 40% of them singletons. The CDR3 contains 13 residues. V was clipped by 6 bases and J by 0 bases, with 11 bases between them. Germline-derived CDR1 and CDR2 are DFQATT and SNEGSKA (reference sequence).

The receptor was derived from a woman in her thirties or forties with Graves' ophthalmopathy. V usage is TRBV20-1 and J usage is TRBJ1-1; D call uncertain. The sequenced sample was peripheral blood. CDR3 protein: CSAATGMNTEAFF. The CDR3 DNA reads TGCAGTGCGGCCACTGGGATGAACACTGAAGCTTTCTTT.